Listed below are T cell receptor beta chains from one sample, sequenced in a study of blood T cell repertoires in COVID-19. Method: immunoSEQ multiplex PCR; TCRdb's copy keeps in-frame clones and lacks some. The data hold 200,000 to 250,000 clones, with 84% observed a single time. Sequencing input: peripheral blood. Receptor source: a woman in her 50s with active or convalescent COVID-19. CDR3s leave out the opening cysteine and the closing phenylalanine or tryptophan. Fields, in order: V gene, CDR3 length, CDR3 protein.

V: TRBV3-1/TRBV3-2
length: 12
CDR3: ASSQGGQGRGYT

V: TRBV5-4
length: 12
CDR3: ASSRGGDRETQY

V: TRBV5-1
length: 14
CDR3: ASSRTSGSSEDTQY

V: TRBV19
length: 12
CDR3: ASSATGQGYGYT

V: TRBV29-1
length: 12
CDR3: SVAGTDPFYGYT

V: TRBV10-3
length: 15
CDR3: AISVGQGAGPDTEAF

V: TRBV7-3
length: 11
CDR3: ASIPRQGQPQH

V: TRBV12-3/TRBV12-4
length: 11
CDR3: ASSLTGTTGYT

V: TRBV19
length: 13
CDR3: ASSIDEGMSSPLH

V: TRBV10-3
length: 12
CDR3: AIKGTSGLSDLT

V: TRBV5-1
length: 12
CDR3: ASSSGTLWETQY

V: TRBV14
length: 14
CDR3: ASSQHPKGRGTEAF

V: TRBV2
length: 11
CDR3: ASIQGANTEAF

V: TRBV10-1
length: 13
CDR3: ASSEWTGEGYEQY

V: TRBV5-1
length: 12
CDR3: ASSLGRAGNTIY

V: TRBV10-2
length: 13
CDR3: ATRTGGYSNQPQH

V: TRBV4-1
length: 14
CDR3: ASSQAPLAWADTQY

V: TRBV28
length: 13
CDR3: ASNEGRKGDYGYT

V: TRBV28
length: 12
CDR3: ASRPDSPNYGYT

V: TRBV28
length: 11
CDR3: ASIQPPGDEQY

V: TRBV6-5
length: 11
CDR3: ASSLDREKTQY

V: TRBV5-4
length: 12
CDR3: ASSRGTDLSPLH

V: TRBV10-3
length: 11
CDR3: AIRGDRTYEQY

V: TRBV27
length: 11
CDR3: ASSFGQIYEQY

V: TRBV3-1/TRBV3-2
length: 12
CDR3: ASSQQGTGNTIY

V: TRBV5-4
length: 11
CDR3: ASSSHSGNEQF

V: TRBV11-3
length: 13
CDR3: ASSLLAGGPNEQF

V: TRBV2
length: 11
CDR3: ASSELRAAGYT

V: TRBV5-3
length: 14
CDR3: ARSPGTSGRSKTQY

V: TRBV18
length: 11
CDR3: ASSPPNPRVQY

V: TRBV27
length: 12
CDR3: ASSWGPRTYEQY

V: TRBV28
length: 11
CDR3: ASLGGADNEQF

V: TRBV29-1
length: 10
CDR3: SLKGQGTEAF

V: TRBV6-5
length: 13
CDR3: ASKGTGAYSSPLH

V: TRBV5-1
length: 14
CDR3: ASSVFGGTGVIEAF

V: TRBV5-1
length: 15
CDR3: ASSLSGGLVANYGYT

V: TRBV28
length: 13
CDR3: ASRGQGAGANVLT

V: TRBV5-1
length: 14
CDR3: ASSLARIGDYNEQF

V: TRBV9
length: 14
CDR3: ASSDPTSAITDTQY

V: TRBV6-5
length: 11
CDR3: ASSTSGENIQY

V: TRBV7-2
length: 12
CDR3: ASSPRGPNYGYT

V: TRBV6-5
length: 13
CDR3: ASSYSGQGNSPLH

V: TRBV11-2
length: 11
CDR3: ASSLGTPGTQY